These T cell receptor beta chains were read from a single sample in a study of cytomegalovirus exposure and HLA in healthy donors. This table comes from immunoSEQ multiplex PCR, and its TCRdb copy is limited to in-frame clones, with some not included. Of more than 85,000 clones listed, approximately 87% are singletons. The sample comprised PBMCs. The receptors stem from a man aged 35-49 years in good health and CMV-seronegative. Both conserved end residues are part of each CDR3. The size of a clone is reported for some rows only, either as once, few or many, or as a class for expanded clones.

j_gene,v_gene,abundance,CDR3aa
TRBJ2-3,TRBV7-6,.,CASSLPPLGTGAADTQYF
TRBJ2-5,TRBV7-3,.,CASSWDRDQETQYF
TRBJ2-7,TRBV9,once,CASSVAGGTGVAEQYF
TRBJ2-1,TRBV11-2,.,CASSLGAGSSYNEQFF
TRBJ2-3,TRBV6-1,.,CASRDPRGDTDGTQYF
TRBJ1-5,TRBV25-1,.,CASSEIGRPQHF
TRBJ1-1,TRBV9,.,CASSTPERGPMNTEAFF
TRBJ1-2,TRBV18,.,CASSPQGANGYTF
TRBJ1-5,TRBV9,.,CANSAGASNQPQHF
TRBJ2-4,TRBV11-1,.,CASSSRDRKNIQYF
TRBJ1-4,TRBV18,few,CASSPTEWTGVGTNEKLFF
TRBJ2-3,TRBV5-1,.,CASSLWSAGVSDTQYF
TRBJ1-1,TRBV18,.,CASSPPIVMNTEAFF
TRBJ2-7,TRBV4-3,once,CASSQLTGGSYGQYF
TRBJ1-1,TRBV11-3,.,CASSPPFSSADTEAFF
TRBJ2-5,TRBV5-1,once,CASSLVRETQYF
TRBJ1-2,TRBV6-1,.,CASSEGQGSGYTF
TRBJ2-7,TRBV5-6,.,CASSFGTGYHEQYF
TRBJ1-2,TRBV11-3,few,CASSVGGKARYGYTF
TRBJ1-3,TRBV11-3,.,CASSFGTGTGNTIYF
TRBJ2-7,TRBV10-2,few,CASRSGGDLYEQYF
TRBJ2-7,TRBV11-3,.,CASSLGDRGSDEQYF
TRBJ1-1,TRBV6-4,once,CASRMSSTMNTEAFF
TRBJ2-2,TRBV7-2,.,CASSPDLGAGELFF
TRBJ1-2,TRBV6-5,.,CASSSDRGLDGYTF